The clone carrying this TCR beta chain was seen many times. Its antigen is not identified. The data were taken from a study of T cells in Graves' hyperthyroidism and ophthalmopathy. Study results and caveats: Before onset, by a median of about six months, the model predicted ophthalmopathy. Also found in blood were most expanded thyroid clonotypes above 0.001.

From RNA transcripts, TCR beta CDR3 regions were amplified. First-round RT-PCR targeting the TCR CDR3 was performed with the HTBI primer set. Each CDR3 protein is one row after TCRdb ran MiXCR on the multiplex PCR reads. The sample lists about 690,000 distinct CDR3 sequences, 15% to 20% seen once, with less than 20% in the top ten. Trimming cost V 0 bases and J 3 bases; bases outside gene matches: 6. Germline V gene data show CDR1 as DFQATT and CDR2 as SNEGSKA (reference sequence). This CDR3 contains 15 residues. Uncontrolled infection, other autoimmune disease, pregnancy or lactation disqualified patients from enrolment.

The sequencing sample was made of blood. The V call is TRBV20-1, the J call TRBJ2-7, with 9 positions matching TRBD2. The sequence was obtained from a man aged 45-65 years with Graves' hyperthyroidism. CDR3 region: CSARDSTSGFYEQYF. The CDR3 region has the DNA TGCAGTGCTAGAGATTCGACTAGCGGATTCTACGAGCAGTACTTC.